The 5 T cell receptor beta chains below all came from one sample that was sequenced in a study of blood T cells in healthy people across ages. The second PCR ran 7 to 11 cycles with a sample-barcoded 5' primer and J-beta primers. TCRdb passed the 5' RACE reads through MiXCR, listing each CDR3 protein once. The table includes about 1.6 million distinct CDR3 sequences, roughly 32% detected once. The sample was blood. Receptors originate from a woman aged 25 to 39 in good health.

This rearrangement joins TRBV20-1 to TRBJ2-3; D is unclear. CDR1 and CDR2 from the germline V gene are DFQATT and SNEGSKA (reference sequence). Trimming took 0 bases from V and 2 from J, leaving 9 bases between them. CDR3 length: 14 amino acids. CDR3: CSARDPYFTDTQYF. Here the CDR3 DNA reads TGCAGTGCTAGAGACCCGTACTTCACAGATACGCAGTATTTT.

This clonotype has a handful of counts. This chain connects TRBV20-1 to TRBJ2-5; 9 positions agree with TRBD1. Matching the DNA end better, TRBJ2-7 makes the J call doubtful. CDR3 length: 13 residues. Per germline, CDR1 DFQATT and CDR2 SNEGSKA (reference sequence). CDR3 DNA sequence: TGCAGTGCTGGGACAGGGCTCAGGCACGAGCAGTACTTC. It codes for CSAGTGLRHEQYF.

This clonotype came up a few times. The chain has TRBV4-1 and TRBJ2-1; D is unclear. V lost 1 base and J lost 0, with 16 bases in between. The CDR3 runs 18 residues. CDR1 is MGHRA and CDR2 is YSYEKL in the germline V gene. The CDR3 bases are TGCGCCAGCAGCCAAGGTTCGGCTCTTCAAAGCTCCTACAATGAGCAGTTCTTC. Translating gives CASSQGSALQSSYNEQFF.

This rearrangement joins TRBV30 to TRBJ1-4, with a possible D match to TRBD1 (6 bases). Trimming pared 3 bases from V and 10 bases from J, leaving 15 bases between. The CDR3 covers 13 residues. Germline lookup yields CDR1 GTSNPN and CDR2 SVGIG (reference sequence). The CDR3 region is CAWRRAGEGKLFF. CDR3 DNA sequence: TGTGCCTGGAGGCGGGCAGGGGAGGGAAAACTGTTTTTT.

The V call is TRBV3-1, the J call TRBJ1-2; D remains unclear. Germline V gene data show CDR1 as LGHDT and CDR2 as YNNKEL (reference sequence). Trimming stripped 0 bases from V and 4 bases from J, with 9 bases between. CDR3 length: 14 residues. CDR3: CASSQDRTIYGYTF. The CDR3 DNA reads as TGTGCCAGCAGCCAAGACCGGACTATCTATGGCTACACCTTC.